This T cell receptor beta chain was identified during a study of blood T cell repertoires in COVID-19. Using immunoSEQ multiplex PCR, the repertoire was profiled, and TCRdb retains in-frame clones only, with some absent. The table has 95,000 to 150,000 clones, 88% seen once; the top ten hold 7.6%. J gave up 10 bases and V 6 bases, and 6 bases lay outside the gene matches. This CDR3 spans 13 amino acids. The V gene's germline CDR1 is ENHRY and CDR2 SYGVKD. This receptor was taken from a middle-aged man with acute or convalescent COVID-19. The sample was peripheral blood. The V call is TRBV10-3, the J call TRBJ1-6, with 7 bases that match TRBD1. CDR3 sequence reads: CAIRRDRDSPLHF. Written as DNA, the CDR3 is TGTGCCATCAGGAGAGACAGGGACTCACCCCTCCACTTT.